Reported below is one T cell receptor beta chain. This specimen belongs to a study of blood T cell repertoires in COVID-19. The CDR3 has 15 residues. The germline CDR1 and CDR2 sequences are MNHNY and SVGAGI (reference sequence). Trimming took 2 bases from V and 5 from J; bases not matched to a gene: 5. Original data processing: Estimation of nucleated cell counts was performed using reference gene primer amplification. Only in-frame clones appear in the TCRdb table, and some are missing; sequencing was by immunoSEQ multiplex PCR. V, J and clone size reflect that table, while D and trimming were determined from the DNA. The sample comprises around 160,000 clones, roughly 90% of which are singletons, and 2.3% rests with the top ten.

Sequencing was carried out using peripheral blood. The TCR sequence derives from a human donor in a cohort sampled during active COVID-19. This chain connects TRBV6-6 to TRBJ2-1; 8 bases line up with TRBD1. As DNA, the CDR3 is TGTGCCAGCAGTTACCCCGACAGGGGAAACAATGAGCAGTTCTTC. Amino acids: CASSYPDRGNNEQFF.